The present TCR beta chain was sequenced within a study of blood T cells in healthy people across ages. Study outcomes and limitations: For the donors, CMV status was unknown and possibly confounded expanded clonotype changes.

Through a sample-barcoded 5' primer and a J-beta primer mix, a second PCR was run for roughly 7 to 11 cycles. TCRdb fed the 5' RACE reads into MiXCR, producing one record per CDR3 protein. The sample contains hundreds of thousands of distinct CDR3 sequences, approximately 21% of which appear only once. V trimming: 6 bases; J trimming: 8 bases; junction bases outside the gene matches: 6. The germline CDR1 and CDR2 sequences are MNHEY and SMNVEV (reference sequence). The CDR3 spans 13 residues. This clonotype was counted between two and nine times. Its antigen is not identified. Caucasian, healthy and from Russia, the donors were aged between roughly 6 and 100.

This TCR derives from a man aged 65-85 years in good health. This rearrangement joins TRBV27 to TRBJ1-1; 10 positions match TRBD1. The sample consisted of blood. The CDR3, as DNA: TGTGCCAGCAGAGAGACAGGGGGCTACGAAGCTTTCTTT. This gives the protein CASRETGGYEAFF.